One T cell receptor (beta chain) is described in this entry. Its antigen remains unknown. The data are from a study of T cell responses to AZD1222 COVID-19 vaccine. Study-wide findings and caveats: Donors were largely white British and mainly female; clonal diversity was possibly underestimated. Spike-specific TCRs gained breadth and depth after people received two AZD1222 doses. Close to half of spike-specific TCRs reportedly recognize unmutated variant regions. At baseline, seropositivity was found in only a handful of AZD1222 recipients.

Sequenced by immunoSEQ multiplex PCR; TCRdb stores in-frame clones only, minus some. This repertoire shows 150,000 to 200,000 clones, roughly 91% found once; its top ten account for over 0.75%. Trimming took 5 bases from V and 2 from J, leaving 11 bases between them. The CDR3 length is 14 residues. The germline gives CDR1 SGHTA, CDR2 FQGNSA. Sample: peripheral blood, taken on day 0 of AZD1222 vaccination. The TCR sequence derives from an adult in good health. The chain couples TRBV7-2 to TRBJ2-3; D is possibly TRBD2 (7 bases). Written as DNA, the CDR3 is TGTGCCAGCAGCCTGGGGGGGCCCACAGATACGCAGTATTTT. Residues: CASSLGGPTDTQYF. The whole variable domain, filled in from reference TRBV7-2 and TRBJ2-3, reads GAGVSQSPSNKVTEKGKDVELRCDPISGHTALYWYRQSLGQGLEFLIYFQGNSAPDKSGLPSDRFSAERTGGSVSTLTIQRTQQEDSAVYLCASSLGGPTDTQYFGPGTRLTVL.